The source of this T cell receptor (beta chain) is a study of cytomegalovirus exposure and HLA in healthy donors. Primers for the PCR totalled 60 Vbeta and 13 Jbeta. TCRdb keeps only in-frame clones here, not all; method: immunoSEQ multiplex PCR. Of approximately 200,000 clones listed, roughly 80% were seen once; the top ten hold less than 6%. Germline lookup yields CDR1 SNHLY and CDR2 FYNNEI. The CDR3 loop spans 13 amino acids. Trimming left V 10 bases short and J 5 bases short, with 17 bases between. The material sequenced was PBMCs. This clonotype originated in a woman aged 25 to 45 in good health and CMV-seropositive. This chain joins TRBV2 and TRBJ2-5; tentatively, D is TRBD2 (6 bases). Here the CDR3 DNA reads TGTGCCACGTCGCGGGATGTCAGTGAGACCCAGTACTTC. Translation: CATSRDVSETQYF.